One sample yielded the 14 T cell receptor beta chains listed below, sequenced in a study of technical replicates of blood from several donors. Only in-frame clones appear in the TCRdb table, and some are missing; sequencing was by immunoSEQ multiplex PCR. The sample has some 90,000 clones, 85% to 95% seen once. The source material was T cells isolated from PBMCs. The receptor set was obtained from a human donor in good health.

The chain carries TRBV6-5 and TRBJ2-1, with TRBD2 matching over 8 bases. V shed 2 bases and J 7 bases; nucleotides not matched to a gene: 7. Germline lookup yields CDR1 MNHEY and CDR2 SVGAGI. This CDR3 is built from 15 residues. CDR3 nucleotides: TGTGCCAGCAGTTACGGTTTAGCGGGACTGAATGAGCAGTTCTTC. It codes for CASSYGLAGLNEQFF.

The sample holds one count of this clone. This sequence joins TRBV4-3 and TRBJ2-5; TRBD1 might be the D (6 bases). From germline, CDR1 is LGHNA and CDR2 YSLEER. This CDR3 is 14 amino acids long. Trimming shortened V by 1 base and J by 2 bases, and 8 bases separated the two germline ends. CDR3 amino acids: CASSQVDRQETQYF. The CDR3, as DNA: TGCGCCAGCAGCCAAGTTGACAGGCAAGAGACCCAGTACTTC.

The CDR3 region has the DNA TGTGCCAGTAGCACAAGAACAGGGCTTGGAAACACCATATATTTT. Protein: CASSTRTGLGNTIYF. The chain couples TRBV19 to TRBJ1-3; D might be TRBD1 (6 bases). V lost 6 bases to trimming and J lost 3 bases, with 15 bases between them. The CDR3 contains 15 residues. CDR1 is LNHDA, CDR2 SQIVND, per germline (reference sequence).

The chain joins TRBV9 to TRBJ1-5; D is perhaps TRBD1 (6 bases). Germline CDR1 and CDR2: SGDLS and YYNGEE. The CDR3 spans 15 residues. Trimming left V 0 bases short and J 7 bases short, with 14 bases between. The CDR3 region is CASSVGQAVGQPQHF. The CDR3 DNA sequence: TGTGCCAGCAGCGTAGGACAGGCAGTAGGGCAGCCCCAGCATTTT.

V usage is TRBV5-1 and J usage is TRBJ1-2; 9 bases match TRBD1. V lost 4 bases, J lost 4 bases, and 2 bases stayed unmatched. The CDR3 contains 13 residues. Germline values: CDR1 SGHRS, CDR2 YFSETQ. CDR3 protein: CASSPQGAYGYTF. The CDR3 bases are TGCGCCAGCAGCCCACAGGGGGCCTATGGCTACACCTTC.

The chain recombines TRBV27 with TRBJ2-7, with 9 bases lining up with TRBD1. V trimming: 7 bases; J trimming: 5 bases; junction bases outside the gene matches: 12. Germline CDR1 reads MNHEY; CDR2 reads SMNVEV (reference sequence). The CDR3 has 15 residues. The CDR3 DNA is TGTGCCAGCATCTTGAGGGGACAGGGTCGCGACGAGCAGTACTTC. Encoded protein: CASILRGQGRDEQYF.

This rearrangement joins TRBV14 to TRBJ2-1, with 12 bases that match TRBD2. The germline gives CDR1 SGHDN, CDR2 FVKESK. V trimming: 1 base; J trimming: 9 bases; junction bases outside the gene matches: 4. This CDR3 region has 15 residues. The chain's CDR3 is CASSQASGRAAEQFF. The DNA for the CDR3 is TGTGCCAGCAGCCAAGCTAGCGGGAGGGCCGCTGAGCAGTTCTTC.

The chain has TRBV11-1 and TRBJ2-3; 11 bases agree with TRBD2. CDR1 SGHAT and CDR2 FQDESV come from the germline V gene (reference sequence). The ends lost 6 bases at V and 0 bases at J; junction bases unmatched: 5. The length of the CDR3 is 16 residues. The CDR3 spells CASSPGTSGSTDTQYF. For the CDR3, the DNA is TGTGCCAGCAGTCCCGGGACTAGCGGTAGCACAGATACGCAGTATTTT.

The CDR3 coding sequence is TGCGCCAGCAGCTTCGGGACAGGGTACTACGAGCAGTACTTC. Amino acid sequence: CASSFGTGYYEQYF. The chain carries TRBV5-1 and TRBJ2-7, with 9 bases aligning to TRBD1. V lost 2 bases, J lost 3 bases, and 3 bases stayed unmatched. The CDR3 runs 14 residues. CDR1 SGHRS and CDR2 YFSETQ come from the germline V gene. Full variable domain (outside the CDR3, taken from reference TRBV5-1 and TRBJ2-7): KAGVTQTPRYLIKTRGQQVTLSCSPISGHRSVSWYQQTPGQGLQFLFEYFSETQRNKGNFPGRFSGRQFSNSRSEMNVSTLELGDSALYLCASSFGTGYYEQYFGPGTRLTVT.

The V gene is TRBV21-1, the J gene TRBJ1-4. TRBV21-1 is given as a pseudogene. This CDR3 has 13 residues. Here the CDR3 reads CASSAGEYGKLFF. The CDR3 nucleotides are TGTGCCAGCAGCGCTGGGGAGTACGGAAAACTGTTTTTT.

The chain carries TRBV4-3 and TRBJ2-3; 8 bases are shared with TRBD1. J was trimmed by 4 bases and V by 0 bases; bases with no gene match: 3. This CDR3 has 15 residues. Per the germline V gene, CDR1 is LGHNA and CDR2 is YSLEER. The CDR3 nucleotides read TGCGCCAGCAGCCAAGATACAGGGGGGTCAGATACGCAGTATTTT. Its translation: CASSQDTGGSDTQYF.

The V and J genes are TRBV5-5 and TRBJ1-5; 7 bases line up with TRBD1. J gave up 3 bases and V 3 bases, and 6 bases lay outside the gene matches. The germline gives CDR1 SGHKS, CDR2 YYEKEE (reference sequence). The CDR3 length is 15 residues. The CDR3 DNA sequence: TGTGCCAGCAGCTGGGGACAGACCCACAATCAGCCCCAGCATTTT. Its translation is CASSWGQTHNQPQHF.

The J gene is TRBJ2-7, the V gene TRBV5-4, with TRBD1 matching over 7 bases. The CDR3 consists of 15 residues. J gave up 3 bases and V 2 bases, and 8 bases lay outside the gene matches. Germline CDR1 is SGHNT and CDR2 is YYREEE (reference sequence). The CDR3 loop reads CASSFRDRLFYEQYF. DNA of the CDR3: TGTGCCAGCAGCTTCCGGGACAGACTTTTCTACGAGCAGTACTTC.

The rearrangement joins TRBV6-5 to TRBJ2-7, with D unclear. Trimming removed 8 bases at V and 2 bases at J, with 13 bases between. Germline-derived CDR1 and CDR2 are MNHEY and SVGAGI. The CDR3 is 13 amino acids. The CDR3 loop reads CASGLRGTYEQYF. The CDR3 region has the DNA TGTGCCAGCGGCCTGAGAGGAACCTACGAGCAGTACTTC.